This T cell receptor beta chain was obtained from a study of Ad26.COV2.S vaccination and SARS-CoV-2 variants. Overall study: Donor allocation was to the COV1001 Ad26.COV2.S trial arm.

Trimming took 4 bases from V and 7 from J, leaving 17 bases between them. The CDR3 loop spans 14 amino acids. Per the germline V gene, CDR1 is MNHEY and CDR2 is SVGEGT. In this sample, this clone turned up once. Generated by immunoSEQ multiplex PCR, the TCRdb table keeps only in-frame clones and is missing some. The sample contains about 680,000 clones, about 90% of which appear only once. As for treatment: 19 received Ad26.COV2.S at low or high dose, single or two shots; 5 received placebo; per-sample allocation not given. Repertoires come from day 63 after the first vaccine or placebo injection. The gene calls are TRBV6-2 or TRBV6-3 and TRBJ2-7; D is uncertain. The clonotype originates from a person between 18 and 59 years old who received the Ad26.COV2.S COVID-19 vaccine or a placebo. The sequencing here drew on peripheral blood, taken in a trial of Ad26.COV2.S vaccine versus placebo. The CDR3 DNA reads as TGTGCCAGCAGTTTGCCTGTGACGGTTGGGGAGCAGTACTTC. Protein: CASSLPVTVGEQYF.